The clone carrying this T cell receptor (beta chain) was seen ten or more times. The sample belongs to a study of CD8 T cells in ankylosing spondylitis. Each CDR3 protein is one row after TCRdb ran MiXCR on the 5' RACE reads. The table includes approximately 250,000 distinct CDR3 sequences, 10% detected once. The CDR3 is made up of 15 amino acids. Germline V gene lookup returns CDR1 SGHRS and CDR2 YFSETQ. Trimming stripped 5 bases from V and 0 bases from J, with 14 bases between. This TCR was sampled from a male donor with ankylosing spondylitis or in good health (not recorded which). The genes are TRBV5-1 and TRBJ1-2; D may be TRBD1 (5 bases). The sample taken for sequencing was blood, either unsorted or a sorted T cell fraction (not recorded which). The CDR3 bases are TGCGCCAGCAGAGGCAGCTGGGGACCTAACTATGGCTACACCTTC. Encoded protein: CASRGSWGPNYGYTF.